This T cell receptor (beta chain) comes out of a study of blood T cell repertoires in COVID-19. Study-level information: Specimens from acute and convalescent COVID-19 originated in the United States, Italy and Spain. PBMCs, B-cell-depleted T cells, or T cells provided the cDNA or gDNA that made up the material.

The authors' processing: Estimation of nucleated cell counts relied on the amplification of reference gene primers. Clones were read by immunoSEQ multiplex PCR, and TCRdb kept only the in-frame ones, dropping some. V, J and clone size are those of that table, while D and trimming were read from the DNA. Seen here are just under 350,000 clones, 88% observed once, and the top ten hold 7.3%. CDR1 and CDR2 (germline): SQVTM, ANQGSEA. This CDR3 region has 14 residues. Trimming left V 4 bases short and J 8 bases short, with 15 bases between. Enrollment of patients from Seattle took place during active infection, with longitudinal follow-up.

This chain links TRBV29-1 with TRBJ1-6, with D possibly TRBD1 on 5 matching bases. Sample: peripheral blood. This clonotype originated in a woman aged 65 to 85 with COVID-19, enrolled during active disease. The CDR3 bases are TGCAGCGTTGTGGCAGGGCTCGATGATTCACCCCTCCACTTT. Translation gives CSVVAGLDDSPLHF.